This record covers a single TCR beta chain. These data are taken from a study of blood T cell repertoires in COVID-19. Study as a whole: Spain, Italy and the United States supplied samples that represented acute and convalescent COVID-19. T cells, B-cell-depleted T cells, or PBMCs provided the cDNA or gDNA that served as material.

V gave up 5 bases and J gave up 0 bases; unmatched junction bases: 3. The CDR3 is made up of 16 amino acids. CDR1 MDHEN and CDR2 SYDVKM come from the germline V gene. Profiled with immunoSEQ multiplex PCR; TCRdb holds only in-frame clones, not every one. This sample has approximately 84,000 clones, with 70% to 80% found just once. V and J are TRBV28 and TRBJ2-1, with 11 bases identical to TRBD2. The sequenced sample consisted of peripheral blood. The receptor was derived from a human donor in a cohort sampled during active COVID-19. CDR3 in amino acids: CASSPGTSGSYNEQFF. CDR3 in DNA: TGTGCCAGCAGTCCCGGGACTAGCGGCTCCTACAATGAGCAGTTCTTC.